The 29 T cell receptor beta chains listed next were all sequenced from one sample in a study of T cell responses to AZD1222 COVID-19 vaccine. Data came from immunoSEQ multiplex PCR; TCRdb stores just in-frame clones and leaves some out. The sample lists under 200,000 clones, approximately 92% occurring once. The source was peripheral blood, collected on day 0 of AZD1222 vaccination. The receptors originated from an adult in good health.

The V call is TRBV5-1, the J call TRBJ2-3, with TRBD2 matching over 10 bases. This CDR3 has 16 amino acids. Looked up from germline, CDR1 is SGHRS and CDR2 is YFSETQ. Germline trimming cut 4 bases from V and 2 bases from J; bases unmatched to any gene: 7. CDR3 in amino acids: CASSDPTSGATDTQYF. For the CDR3, the DNA is TGCGCCAGCAGCGACCCTACTAGCGGGGCCACAGATACGCAGTATTTT.

This chain connects TRBV29-1 to TRBJ1-1; the D gene is possibly TRBD1 (5 bases). V was cut by 6 bases and J by 2 bases, with 7 bases left in between. This CDR3 comprises 11 residues. Looked up from germline, CDR1 is SQVTM and CDR2 is ANQGSEA. In DNA form, the CDR3 reads TGCAGCGTCGGACATAACACTGAAGCTTTCTTT. This sequence encodes CSVGHNTEAFF.

The chain uses TRBV5-4 and TRBJ1-1; TRBD1 matches 9 bases. CDR3 length: 13 amino acids. The germline CDR1 and CDR2 sequences are SGHNT and YYREEE (reference sequence). The V and J ends lost 1 base and 8 bases, in that order; junction bases with no gene match: 3. In DNA form, the CDR3 reads TGTGCCAGCAGCTTGTGGACAGGGGCAGAAGCTTTCTTT. Translation: CASSLWTGAEAFF.

V gene TRBV9 combines with J gene TRBJ1-4, with D unclear. The CDR3 sequence is 16 residues long. Trimming removed 0 bases from V and 0 bases from J, with 9 bases in between. CDR1 is SGDLS and CDR2 is YYNGEE in the germline V gene. CDR3 loop: CASSVGLETTNEKLFF. The DNA of the CDR3 is TGTGCCAGCAGCGTAGGCTTGGAAACAACTAATGAAAAACTGTTTTTT.

This chain links TRBV19 with TRBJ2-1; weak D call: TRBD2 (5 bases). V was pared by 3 bases and J by 0 bases, with 9 bases between. Germline values: CDR1 LNHDA, CDR2 SQIVND (reference sequence). The CDR3 totals 15 residues. CDR3 amino acids: CASSIPGSSYNEQFF. The CDR3 DNA is TGTGCCAGTAGTATCCCTGGGAGCTCCTACAATGAGCAGTTCTTC.

With respect to this clone: One junction end disagrees with the germline gene, perhaps due to a read error. This chain uses TRBV28 with TRBJ2-5; perhaps TRBD2 as D (6 bases). CDR3 length: 14 residues. Germline V gives CDR1 MDHEN, CDR2 SYDVKM. CDR3 protein: CASSLGGNQETQYF. The CDR3 bases are TGTGCCAGCAGTTTGGGAGGCAACCAGGAGACCCAGTACTTC. The variable domain in full, completed from reference TRBV28 and TRBJ2-5, reads DVKVTQSSRYLVKRTGEKVFLECVQDMDHENMFWYRQDPGLGLRLIYFSYDVKMKEKGDIPEGYSVSREKKERFSLILESASTNQTSMYLCASSLGGNQETQYFGPGTRLLVL.

This chain uses TRBV10-3 with TRBJ1-5, with D hard to call. The CDR3 is made up of 13 amino acids. Germline CDR1 is ENHRY and CDR2 is SYGVKD. Trimming removed 5 bases at V and 4 bases at J, with 9 bases between. The DNA of the CDR3 is TGTGCCATCAGTTGGACCGAGAATCAGCCCCAGCATTTT. As protein: CAISWTENQPQHF.

The chain uses TRBV9 and TRBJ2-5; the match to TRBD2 covers 9 bases. Germline V gene sequence: CDR1 SGDLS, CDR2 YYNGEE. The CDR3 has 16 residues. The junction had 8 bases not matched to a gene; V was cut back by 0 bases and J by 5 bases. The CDR3 loop reads CASSVAPAGGAETQYF. DNA of the CDR3: TGTGCCAGCAGCGTAGCTCCAGCGGGGGGCGCGGAGACCCAGTACTTC.

A few counts support this clone. The rearrangement joins TRBV7-2 to TRBJ2-3; D is ambiguous. In germline, CDR1 is SGHTA, CDR2 FQGNSA. This CDR3 has 14 amino acids. The germline V and J ends were trimmed by 1 base and 1 base, with 6 bases remaining between them. The CDR3 region has the DNA TGTGCCAGCAGCTTAGGGCAGGGCACAGATACGCAGTATTTT. Translating it yields CASSLGQGTDTQYF.

This clone was counted once. The genes are TRBV5-1 and TRBJ2-7; D is unclear. V was clipped by 0 bases and J by 3 bases, with 4 bases between them. CDR1 is SGHRS, CDR2 YFSETQ, per germline. This CDR3 has 12 residues. The CDR3 protein is CASSLERYEQYF. The CDR3 coding sequence is TGCGCCAGCAGCTTGGAACGCTACGAGCAGTACTTC.

This rearrangement joins TRBV19 to TRBJ2-2, with TRBD1 matching 8 bases. Germline CDR1 and CDR2: LNHDA and SQIVND (reference sequence). The CDR3 loop spans 16 amino acids. Trimming at V came to 10 bases and at J to 0 bases, leaving 10 bases not matched to a gene. The CDR3 DNA is TGTGCCACCACAGGGGCAGGGGGCCCGAACACCGGGGAGCTGTTTTTT. As protein: CATTGAGGPNTGELFF.

The chain couples TRBV5-1 to TRBJ2-7; D gene unclear. The V gene lost 3 bases and the J gene lost 6 bases, with 7 bases spanning the gap. CDR3 length: 11 residues. CDR1 and CDR2 from the germline V gene are SGHRS and YFSETQ. The CDR3 sequence: CASSSHGEQYF. The CDR3 bases are TGCGCCAGCAGCTCCCACGGCGAGCAGTACTTC. Full variable domain (remainder filled in from reference TRBV5-1 and TRBJ2-7): KAGVTQTPRYLIKTRGQQVTLSCSPISGHRSVSWYQQTPGQGLQFLFEYFSETQRNKGNFPGRFSGRQFSNSRSEMNVSTLELGDSALYLCASSSHGEQYFGPGTRLTVT.

The V and J genes are TRBV7-9 and TRBJ1-1; 7 bases agree with TRBD1. The CDR3 contains 12 residues. CDR1 and CDR2 (germline): SEHNR, FQNEAQ (reference sequence). Trimming cost V 2 bases and J 7 bases; bases outside gene matches: 1. Written as DNA, the CDR3 is TGTGCCAGCAGCTTAAACAGGGGTGAAGCTTTCTTT. Translated: CASSLNRGEAFF.

Concerning this clone: The sample holds other DNA sequences that translate to the same CDR3. The chain recombines TRBV28 with TRBJ1-6, with D possibly matching TRBD1 (5 bases). The CDR3 spans 15 residues. V lost 5 bases and J lost 0, with 8 bases in between. Germline V lookup: CDR1 MDHEN, CDR2 SYDVKM. Written as DNA, the CDR3 is TGTGCCAGCAGTGGGGCTAGCTCCTATAATTCACCCCTCCACTTT. This translates into CASSGASSYNSPLHF.

The chain links TRBV5-1 to TRBJ2-3; 9 positions match TRBD1. V was pared by 1 base and J by 4 bases, with 7 bases of the junction left unmatched. Germline V gene lookup returns CDR1 SGHRS and CDR2 YFSETQ. CDR3 size: 16 residues. The DNA for the CDR3 is TGCGCCAGCAGCTTGAGAGGGACAGGGACCCCAGATACGCAGTATTTT. This sequence encodes CASSLRGTGTPDTQYF. Full variable domain (outside the CDR3, taken from reference TRBV5-1 and TRBJ2-3): KAGVTQTPRYLIKTRGQQVTLSCSPISGHRSVSWYQQTPGQGLQFLFEYFSETQRNKGNFPGRFSGRQFSNSRSEMNVSTLELGDSALYLCASSLRGTGTPDTQYFGPGTRLTVL.

V gene TRBV27 combines with J gene TRBJ1-6, with 8 bases matching TRBD1. Germline CDR1 is MNHEY and CDR2 is SMNVEV (reference sequence). CDR3 size: 13 residues. V lost 8 bases and J lost 9; bases outside the gene matches: 6. The CDR3 region is CASGQGPRSPLHF. CDR3 DNA: TGTGCCAGCGGACAGGGCCCGCGTTCACCCCTCCACTTT.

The CDR3 here is CASSPAGVEVNTEAFF. In nucleotides, the CDR3 is TGTGCCAGCTCACCCGCAGGGGTGGAGGTGAACACTGAAGCTTTCTTT. The chain couples TRBV18 to TRBJ1-1; TRBD1 is a possible D gene (6 bases). From germline, CDR1 is KGHSH and CDR2 LQKENI. This CDR3 contains 16 residues. Trimming left V 3 bases short and J 0 bases short, with 14 bases between.

This chain links TRBV18 with TRBJ1-4; D unresolved. Germline lookup yields CDR1 KGHSH and CDR2 LQKENI. The CDR3 is 16 residues long. The ends were cut back, 6 bases at V and 2 bases at J, with 16 bases in the middle. The CDR3 sequence: CASSPSTQDTNEKLFF. The CDR3 DNA follows: TGTGCCAGCTCCCCCTCCACCCAGGATACTAATGAAAAACTGTTTTTT.

This chain joins TRBV29-1 and TRBJ1-2, with D possibly TRBD1 on 6 matching bases. Germline CDR1 and CDR2: SQVTM and ANQGSEA. The CDR3 runs 12 residues. The CDR3 loop reads CSYRAQGYGYTF. Written as DNA, the CDR3 is TGCAGTTACCGAGCCCAGGGGTATGGCTACACCTTC.

This chain joins TRBV5-6 and TRBJ1-1; D ambiguous. The CDR3 has 15 residues. The V and J ends lost 9 bases and 1 base respectively, with 19 bases between them. Per germline, CDR1 SGHDT and CDR2 YYEEEE. The CDR3 reads CATLSGVEGNTEAFF. CDR3 bases: TGTGCCACCCTAAGTGGGGTTGAGGGGAACACTGAAGCTTTCTTT.

This chain connects TRBV11-2 to TRBJ2-1; 11 bases agree with TRBD1. Losses at the gene ends were 6 bases for V and 5 bases for J; bases not matched to a gene: 3. This CDR3 is 14 amino acids long. The germline V gene has CDR1 SGHAT and CDR2 FQNNGV. CDR3 region: CASSGTGGNNEQFF. CDR3 nucleotides: TGTGCCAGCAGTGGGACAGGGGGGAACAATGAGCAGTTCTTC.

The chain couples TRBV9 to TRBJ2-2; perhaps TRBD2 as D (7 bases). This CDR3 is built from 15 residues. Between the trimmed V and J ends, which lost 4 bases and 4 bases, there was a span of 14 bases. Germline CDR1 SGDLS, CDR2 YYNGEE. The CDR3 loop reads CASSPSGGLTGELFF. CDR3 DNA sequence: TGTGCCAGCAGCCCCTCGGGGGGCCTCACCGGGGAGCTGTTTTTT.

This chain connects TRBV12-3 or TRBV12-4 to TRBJ1-5; D is uncertain. The CDR3 length is 13 residues. Trimming removed 2 bases at V and 1 base at J, with 3 bases between. The CDR3 nucleotides are TGTGCCAGCAGTTTAAGGAGCAATCAGCCCCAGCATTTT. This translates into CASSLRSNQPQHF.

This clone has just a few counts. J is TRBJ2-3 and V is TRBV5-1, with TRBD1 matching over 7 bases. J lost 10 bases, V lost 3 bases, and 17 bases had no gene match. Looked up from germline, CDR1 is SGHRS and CDR2 is YFSETQ. This CDR3 is 16 amino acids long. CDR3 in amino acids: CASSSIGGAVRGAQYF. CDR3 in DNA: TGCGCCAGCAGCTCTATAGGGGGCGCGGTCAGAGGTGCGCAGTATTTT.

The chain uses TRBV9 and TRBJ2-5; D is perhaps TRBD2 (5 bases). The CDR3 contains 13 residues. Germline V lookup: CDR1 SGDLS, CDR2 YYNGEE. Trimming left V 4 bases short and J 3 bases short, with 10 bases between. The DNA of the CDR3 is TGTGCCAGCAGCATTCGGGGAGAAGAGACCCAGTACTTC. It specifies CASSIRGEETQYF.

This rearrangement joins TRBV4-3 to TRBJ2-1, with D tentatively TRBD2 (6 bases). With 1 base removed from V and 0 bases from J, the gap between germline ends came to 16 bases. The CDR3 has 18 amino acids. Germline lookup yields CDR1 LGHNA and CDR2 YSLEER. This chain's CDR3 is CASSQVGSWRASYNEQFF. DNA for the CDR3: TGCGCCAGCAGCCAAGTTGGGTCCTGGAGGGCCTCCTACAATGAGCAGTTCTTC.

The rearrangement joins TRBV11-3 to TRBJ2-1; D is perhaps TRBD2 (5 bases). This CDR3 contains 15 residues. V lost 1 base and J 6 bases, leaving 13 bases between the germline ends. CDR1 and CDR2 (germline): SGHNT, YENEEA. The CDR3 spells CASSLGPDSGNEQFF. The CDR3 region has the DNA TGTGCCAGCAGCTTAGGTCCGGACTCGGGCAATGAGCAGTTCTTC.

V usage is TRBV18 and J usage is TRBJ1-1, with D possibly matching TRBD1 (5 bases). The CDR3 extends over 13 amino acids. Per the germline V gene, CDR1 is KGHSH and CDR2 is LQKENI. Trimming took off 0 bases at V and 7 bases at J, with 9 bases between the two ends. The CDR3 nucleotides are TGTGCCAGCTCACCACCCGCCAGGGATGAAGCTTTCTTT. Translated, it gives CASSPPARDEAFF.

V usage is TRBV6-1 and J usage is TRBJ2-7, with 10 bases fitting TRBD1. From germline, CDR1 is MNHNS and CDR2 SASEGT. The length of the CDR3 is 15 residues. V lost 0 bases to trimming and J lost 2 bases; unmatched junction nucleotides: 1. This CDR3 reads CASSEAGQGTYEQYF. The CDR3 DNA follows: TGTGCCAGCAGTGAAGCGGGACAGGGGACCTACGAGCAGTACTTC.